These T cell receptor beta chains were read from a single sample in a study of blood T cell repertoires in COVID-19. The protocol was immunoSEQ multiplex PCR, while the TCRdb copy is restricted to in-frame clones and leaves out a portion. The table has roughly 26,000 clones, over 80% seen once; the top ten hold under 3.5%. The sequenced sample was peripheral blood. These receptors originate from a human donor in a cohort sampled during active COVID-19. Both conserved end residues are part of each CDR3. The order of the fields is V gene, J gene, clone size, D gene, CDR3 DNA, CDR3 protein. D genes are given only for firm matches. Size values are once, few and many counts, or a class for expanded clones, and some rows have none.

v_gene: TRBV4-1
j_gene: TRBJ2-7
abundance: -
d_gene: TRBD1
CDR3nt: TGCGCCAGCCGGGACAGCTCCTACGAGCAGTACTTC
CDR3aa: CASRDSSYEQYF

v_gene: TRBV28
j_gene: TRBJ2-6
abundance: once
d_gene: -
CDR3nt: TGTGCCAGCTGCCGGGGTAAATCTGGGGCCAACGTCCTGACTTTC
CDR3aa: CASCRGKSGANVLTF

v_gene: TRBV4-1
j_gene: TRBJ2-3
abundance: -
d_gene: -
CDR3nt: TGCGCCAGCAGCCAAAGGAGGACCAACACAGATACGCAGTATTTT
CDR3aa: CASSQRRTNTDTQYF

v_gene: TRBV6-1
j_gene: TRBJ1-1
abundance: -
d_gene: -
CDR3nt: TGTGCCAGCAGTGCCCTCCACCCATCCCAGGCAGTCTTCAAGACCACTGAAGCTTTCTTT
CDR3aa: CASSALHPSQAVFKTTEAFF

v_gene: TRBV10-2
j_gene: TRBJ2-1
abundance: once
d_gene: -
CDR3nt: TGCGCCAGCAGTGATACTAGAGGCAATGAGCAGTTCTTC
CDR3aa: CASSDTRGNEQFF

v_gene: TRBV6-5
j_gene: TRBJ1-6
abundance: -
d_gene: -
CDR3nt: TGTGCCAGCCTGGACAGACATAATTCACCCCTCCACTTT
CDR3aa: CASLDRHNSPLHF

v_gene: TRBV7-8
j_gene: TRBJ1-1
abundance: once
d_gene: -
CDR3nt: TGTGCCAGCAGCTCGACAGAAATGAACACTGAAGCTTTCTTT
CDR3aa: CASSSTEMNTEAFF

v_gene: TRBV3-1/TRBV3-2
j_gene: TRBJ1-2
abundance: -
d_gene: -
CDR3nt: TGTGCCAGCAGCCTCGGGTGGGATGGCTACACCTTC
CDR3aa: CASSLGWDGYTF

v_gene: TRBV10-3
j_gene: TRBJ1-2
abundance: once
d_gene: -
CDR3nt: TGTGCCATCAGTGCGGTCAACGATGGCTACACCTTC
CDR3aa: CAISAVNDGYTF

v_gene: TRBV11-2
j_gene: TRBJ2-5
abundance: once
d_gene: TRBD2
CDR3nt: TGTGCCAGCAGCTTAGGCGGGGGGCTTGAGACCCAGTACTTC
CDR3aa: CASSLGGGLETQYF

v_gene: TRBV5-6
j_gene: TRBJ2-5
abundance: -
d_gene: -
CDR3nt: TGTGCCAGCAGCTGGCAGGGAGAGACCCAGTACTTC
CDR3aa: CASSWQGETQYF

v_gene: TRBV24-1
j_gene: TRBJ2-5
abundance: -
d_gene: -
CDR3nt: TGTGCCACTAAAAGTGAGGAGGGTCCTAGAAATATTCAAGAGACCCAGTACTTC
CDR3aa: CATKSEEGPRNIQETQYF

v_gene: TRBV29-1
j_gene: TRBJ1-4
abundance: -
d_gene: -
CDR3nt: TGCAGCGTTCGCCAGGGGAAGGTGGCTAATGAAAAACTGTTTTTT
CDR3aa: CSVRQGKVANEKLFF

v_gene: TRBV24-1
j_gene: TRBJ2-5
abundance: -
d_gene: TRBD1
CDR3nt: TGTGCCACCAGTGATTCTAGGACAGGGGGGGAGACCCAGTACTTC
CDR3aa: CATSDSRTGGETQYF

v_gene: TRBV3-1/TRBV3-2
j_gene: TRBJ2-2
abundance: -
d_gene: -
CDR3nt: TGTGCCAGCAGCCTACTGGCGGGGGCAACAAACACCGGGGAGCTGTTTTTT
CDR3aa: CASSLLAGATNTGELFF

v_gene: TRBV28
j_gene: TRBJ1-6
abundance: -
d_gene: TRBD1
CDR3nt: TGTGCCAGCGGGTATAGTGTGGGGGCAGGGGGCCTCAGGTCCTATAATTCACCCCTCCACTTT
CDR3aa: CASGYSVGAGGLRSYNSPLHF

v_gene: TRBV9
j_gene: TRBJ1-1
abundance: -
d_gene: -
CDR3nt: TGTGCCAGCAGCCCTTTGCTTGTATCCAGGGCGGACACTGAAGCTTTCTTT
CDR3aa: CASSPLLVSRADTEAFF

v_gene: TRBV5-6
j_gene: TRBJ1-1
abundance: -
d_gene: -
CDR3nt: TGTGCCAGTCAGACCCCCGGGGCTGAAGCTTTCTTT
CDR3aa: CASQTPGAEAFF

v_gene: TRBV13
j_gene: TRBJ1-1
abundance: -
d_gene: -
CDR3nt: TGTGCCAGCAGAACCACAGCATCGAACACTGAAGCTTTCTTT
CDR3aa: CASRTTASNTEAFF

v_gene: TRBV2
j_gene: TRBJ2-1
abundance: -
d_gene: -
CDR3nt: TGTGCCAGCAGTGATTCTGGCCCCGCGCAGTTCTTC
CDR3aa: CASSDSGPAQFF

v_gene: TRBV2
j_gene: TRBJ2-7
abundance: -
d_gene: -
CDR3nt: TGTGCCAGCGCGACGACCGCCCGGACAGCCTACGAGCAGTACTTC
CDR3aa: CASATTARTAYEQYF

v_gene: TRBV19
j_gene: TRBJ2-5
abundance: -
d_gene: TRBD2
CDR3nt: TGTGCCAGTAGCAAGGGACTAGCGGGGGGGCGGGAGACCCAGTACTTC
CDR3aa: CASSKGLAGGRETQYF